The text below deals with one T cell receptor (beta chain). The antigen remains unidentified. The record originates from a study of T cells in localized non-small cell lung cancer. The V gene's germline CDR1 is SGHDN and CDR2 FVKESK. This CDR3 has 15 residues. V was cut by 3 bases and J by 1 base, with 11 bases left in between. The table came from immunoSEQ multiplex PCR; TCRdb's copy has only in-frame clones and leaves some out. The data contain 20,000 to 25,000 clones, less than 90% of them singletons. Findings of the study overall: Within adjacent lung there appeared a median approximately 57 of the top 100 tumor clones. Clonality peaked in uninvolved adjacent lung rather than tumor. Owing to sequencing of a solitary tumor region, heterogeneity cannot be discounted.

The receptor was derived from a woman aged 40-69 years with stage I lung adenocarcinoma. The chain links TRBV14 to TRBJ2-3; the D gene is possibly TRBD2 (6 bases). Sequencing was performed on peripheral blood, taken before any cancer treatment. The CDR3 loop is CASSHVGLRTDTQYF. CDR3 DNA sequence: TGTGCCAGCAGCCACGTGGGACTGCGCACAGATACGCAGTATTTT.